These T cell receptor beta chains were read from a single sample in a study of blood T cell repertoires in COVID-19. Clones were sequenced by immunoSEQ multiplex PCR, and TCRdb holds only the in-frame ones, with some missing. The repertoire includes 150,000 to 200,000 clones, 85% to 95% of them detected once, and roughly 4.8% sits in the top ten. Specimen: peripheral blood. Receptors originate from a woman between 50 and 59 years old with acute or convalescent COVID-19. Both conserved end residues are part of each CDR3. The D gene is left open where the match is weak. Where a row states a size, it is once, few, many or the class of an expanded clone; other rows omit it.

D	J	size	V	CDR3	DNA
NA	TRBJ1-2	NA	TRBV29-1	CSVQYREGVKYGYTF	TGCAGCGTTCAGTATAGAGAGGGGGTAAAATATGGCTACACCTTC
NA	TRBJ1-5	NA	TRBV28	CASISKAGGLSPQHF	TGTGCCAGCATCTCGAAGGCCGGCGGATTAAGTCCCCAGCATTTT
TRBD2	TRBJ2-1	NA	TRBV7-3	CASSLAGGRSEQFF	TGTGCCAGCAGCTTAGCGGGAGGTCGAAGTGAGCAGTTCTTC
TRBD2	TRBJ2-5	NA	TRBV10-3	CAISGPGLGETQYF	TGTGCCATCAGTGGACCGGGACTAGGAGAGACCCAGTACTTC
NA	TRBJ1-6	once	TRBV7-2	CASSLGPGDNSPLHF	TGTGCCAGCAGCTTAGGCCCAGGGGATAATTCACCCCTCCACTTT
NA	TRBJ1-1	few	TRBV12-5	CASGPGIMNTEAFF	TGTGCTAGTGGTCCGGGGATAATGAACACTGAAGCTTTCTTT
TRBD2	TRBJ2-3	NA	TRBV7-2	CASSLRWSSGRAGDTQYF	TGTGCCAGCAGCTTAAGGTGGTCTAGCGGGAGGGCGGGAGATACGCAGTATTTT
NA	TRBJ1-1	NA	TRBV1	CTSSQDLNSDSQGYEAFF	TGCACCAGCAGCCAAGATCTTAACTCAGACTCCCAGGGGTATGAAGCTTTCTTT
NA	TRBJ2-3	NA	TRBV3-1/TRBV3-2	CASSIGGSQDTQYF	TGTGCCAGCAGCATAGGGGGTAGCCAAGATACGCAGTATTTT
NA	TRBJ1-4	NA	TRBV5-8	CASSSVGEKLFF	TGTGCCAGCAGCAGCGTCGGGGAAAAACTGTTTTTT
TRBD1	TRBJ2-1	NA	TRBV7-8	CASSSMVVTRTGERNEQFF	TGTGCCAGCAGCTCCATGGTCGTTACTAGGACAGGGGAGAGAAATGAGCAGTTCTTC
NA	TRBJ2-7	NA	TRBV28	CARPTAQYF	TGTGCCAGACCTACCGCGCAGTACTTC
NA	TRBJ1-6	NA	TRBV9	CASSAQPDSENSPLHF	TGTGCCAGCAGCGCCCAGCCGGACAGTGAAAATTCACCCCTCCACTTT
NA	TRBJ2-7	NA	TRBV5-6	CASSWAGGGYEQYF	TGTGCCAGCAGTTGGGCCGGGGGAGGATACGAGCAGTACTTC
NA	TRBJ1-2	few	TRBV7-9	CASSSQGGGYTF	TGTGCCAGCAGCTCTCAGGGAGGTGGCTACACCTTC
NA	TRBJ1-2	few	TRBV4-1	CASSQGGLPVTGYTF	TGCGCCAGCAGCCAAGGGGGACTCCCGGTAACCGGCTACACCTTC
TRBD1	TRBJ1-5	NA	TRBV6-5	CASNSQGGSNQPQHF	TGTGCCAGCAATTCACAGGGGGGTAGCAATCAGCCCCAGCATTTT
NA	TRBJ1-5	once	TRBV5-1	CASSPGAGGANQPQHF	TGCGCCAGCAGCCCAGGAGCCGGAGGGGCCAATCAGCCCCAGCATTTT
TRBD1	TRBJ2-7	once	TRBV10-3	CAIGPDRGSYEQYF	TGTGCCATCGGGCCGGACAGGGGATCCTACGAGCAGTACTTC
NA	TRBJ1-5	once	TRBV3-1/TRBV3-2	CASSQDGGGGFSNQPQHF	TGTGCCAGCAGCCAAGACGGGGGTGGGGGTTTTAGCAATCAGCCCCAGCATTTT
NA	TRBJ1-5	NA	TRBV19	CASRRSNQPQHF	TGTGCCAGTAGGAGGAGCAATCAGCCCCAGCATTTT
NA	TRBJ1-4	NA	TRBV4-1	CASSHRPRIREENEKLFF	TGCGCCAGCAGCCATCGTCCGAGGATCCGGGAGGAGAATGAAAAACTGTTTTTT
TRBD1	TRBJ2-1	NA	TRBV30	CAWSGGHRGISYNEQFF	TGTGCCTGGAGTGGGGGACACAGGGGAATCTCCTACAATGAGCAGTTCTTC
NA	TRBJ2-7	NA	TRBV16	CASSLYRPSGGEQYF	TGTGCCAGCAGCTTATACAGGCCTTCGGGCGGCGAGCAGTACTTC
NA	TRBJ1-1	NA	TRBV10-1	CASLHELANTEAFF	TGCGCCAGTCTCCACGAACTCGCGAACACTGAAGCTTTCTTT
NA	TRBJ1-2	NA	TRBV28	CASSLEEIYGYTF	TGTGCCAGCAGCCTCGAGGAGATCTATGGCTACACCTTC
TRBD2	TRBJ2-3	NA	TRBV7-9	CASSLHAGRTDTQYF	TGTGCCAGCAGCTTACACGCCGGGAGGACAGATACGCAGTATTTT
NA	TRBJ2-1	NA	TRBV30	CAWSVLAVYNEQFF	TGTGCCTGGAGTGTACTAGCTGTCTACAATGAGCAGTTCTTC
TRBD1	TRBJ1-4	NA	TRBV7-8	CASSPPPGGVDEKLFF	TGTGCCAGCAGCCCGCCCCCAGGGGGCGTCGATGAAAAACTGTTTTTT
NA	TRBJ2-1	NA	TRBV19	CASSITPTGTRNEQFF	TGTGCCAGTAGTATTACCCCTACCGGGACACGCAATGAGCAGTTCTTC
NA	TRBJ2-5	once	TRBV27	CASSPNQETQYF	TGTGCCAGCAGCCCCAATCAAGAGACCCAGTACTTC
TRBD1	TRBJ1-2	NA	TRBV5-5	CASSPWTGNYGYTF	TGTGCCAGCAGCCCGTGGACAGGGAACTATGGCTACACCTTC
TRBD1	TRBJ1-4	NA	TRBV19	CASRGTGAATNEKLFF	TGTGCCAGTAGGGGGACAGGGGCCGCAACTAATGAAAAACTGTTTTTT
NA	TRBJ2-2	NA	TRBV9	CASSSWTEPTGELFF	TGTGCCAGCAGCTCCTGGACAGAACCCACCGGGGAGCTGTTTTTT
TRBD1	TRBJ2-7	NA	TRBV19	CASSIGTGTYEQYF	TGTGCCAGTAGTATCGGGACAGGAACCTACGAGCAGTACTTC
NA	TRBJ1-2	NA	TRBV19	CASSIGADYGYTF	TGTGCCAGTAGTATAGGGGCAGACTATGGCTACACCTTC
NA	TRBJ2-3	NA	TRBV28	CASSPRTKGTDTQYF	TGTGCCAGCAGTCCCCGGACTAAGGGAACAGATACGCAGTATTTT
NA	TRBJ2-1	once	TRBV7-2	CASSLAGPYNEQFF	TGTGCCAGCAGCTTAGCGGGCCCATACAATGAGCAGTTCTTC
TRBD1	TRBJ1-4	NA	TRBV30	CAWRAGTGEEKLFF	TGTGCCTGGAGGGCCGGGACAGGGGAGGAAAAACTGTTTTTT
NA	TRBJ1-5	NA	TRBV24-1	CATSAQANQPQHF	TGTGCCACCAGTGCCCAGGCCAATCAGCCCCAGCATTTT
TRBD2	TRBJ2-7	NA	TRBV7-9	CASSFGLAGANEQYF	TGTGCCAGCAGCTTCGGACTAGCGGGAGCGAACGAGCAGTACTTC
TRBD2	TRBJ2-7	NA	TRBV7-2	CASSQAGEQYF	TGTGCCAGCAGCCAAGCGGGGGAGCAGTACTTC
TRBD2	TRBJ2-7	NA	TRBV7-9	CASREGVSYEQYF	TGTGCCAGTCGGGAGGGAGTCTCCTACGAGCAGTACTTC
NA	TRBJ2-2	NA	TRBV19	CASSQRQGTSGELFF	TGTGCCAGTAGTCAGAGGCAGGGCACTTCCGGGGAGCTGTTTTTT
TRBD1	TRBJ1-2	once	TRBV20-1	CSARVDRLFNF	TGCAGTGCTAGAGTGGACAGGCTGTTCAACTTC